This is a list of T cell receptor beta chains from one sample in a study of T cell changes during pregnancy in multiple sclerosis. Clones were read by immunoSEQ multiplex PCR, and TCRdb kept only the in-frame ones, dropping some. This table has under 80,000 clones, 88% appearing once. The sequenced sample was peripheral blood, obtained in the first trimester of pregnancy. The receptors here all came from a female donor with multiple sclerosis, enrolled in a pregnancy study. The CDR3 runs from the conserved cysteine through the conserved F or W. The D gene is left open where the match is weak. Size values are once, few and many counts, or a class for expanded clones, and some rows have none.

J gene	D gene	V gene	clone size	CDR3 protein	CDR3 DNA
TRBJ1-1	-	TRBV28	-	CASSLFVRGTEAFF	TGTGCCAGCAGTTTATTTGTTAGGGGCACTGAAGCTTTCTTT
TRBJ1-1	-	TRBV18	-	CASSPPGGSKGGDQAFF	TGTGCCAGCTCACCCCCAGGAGGCTCGAAAGGGGGGGACCAAGCTTTCTTT
TRBJ2-7	TRBD2	TRBV7-9	-	CASSPRRASGRSFPYEQYF	TGTGCCAGCAGCCCTCGACGGGCTAGCGGGAGAAGTTTCCCCTACGAGCAGTACTTC
TRBJ2-7	-	TRBV7-9	-	CASSLFPVTYEQYF	TGTGCCAGCAGCTTATTCCCGGTTACCTACGAGCAGTACTTC
TRBJ2-7	TRBD2	TRBV2	-	CASSFLRLAGTYEQYF	TGTGCCAGCAGCTTTCTTAGACTAGCGGGGACCTACGAGCAGTACTTC
TRBJ1-4	TRBD1	TRBV7-2	-	CASSLRTGNEKLFF	TGTGCCAGCAGCTTGAGGACAGGGAATGAAAAACTGTTTTTT
TRBJ2-7	-	TRBV28	-	CASTYGTTYEQYF	TGTGCCAGCACCTACGGGACAACCTACGAGCAGTACTTC
TRBJ2-7	TRBD1	TRBV10-3	-	CAISESPGQGYEQYF	TGTGCCATCAGTGAGTCCCCGGGACAGGGTTACGAGCAGTACTTC
TRBJ1-5	-	TRBV19	-	CASTFGDQPQHF	TGTGCCAGTACTTTCGGGGATCAGCCCCAGCATTTT
TRBJ2-1	TRBD2	TRBV9	-	CASSVSLAGGFIDEQFF	TGTGCCAGCAGCGTTAGCCTAGCGGGAGGATTTATCGATGAGCAGTTCTTC
TRBJ2-7	-	TRBV18	few	CASSPEAGEQYF	TGTGCCAGCTCACCAGAGGCGGGGGAGCAGTACTTC
TRBJ2-2	TRBD1	TRBV2	-	CASSETGQGTGELFF	TGTGCCAGCAGTGAAACCGGACAGGGGACCGGGGAGCTGTTTTTT